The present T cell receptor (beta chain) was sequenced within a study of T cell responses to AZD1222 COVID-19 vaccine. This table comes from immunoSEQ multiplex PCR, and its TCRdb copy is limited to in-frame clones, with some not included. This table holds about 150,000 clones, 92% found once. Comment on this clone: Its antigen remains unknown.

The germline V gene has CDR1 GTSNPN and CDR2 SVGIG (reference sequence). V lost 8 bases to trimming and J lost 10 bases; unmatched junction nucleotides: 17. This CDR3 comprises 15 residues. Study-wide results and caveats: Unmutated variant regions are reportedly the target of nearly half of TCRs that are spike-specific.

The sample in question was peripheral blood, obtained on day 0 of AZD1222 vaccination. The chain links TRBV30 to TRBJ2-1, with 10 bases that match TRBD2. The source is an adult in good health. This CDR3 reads CALAAGLAGVGEQFF. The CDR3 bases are TGTGCCCTGGCTGCGGGGCTAGCGGGAGTGGGCGAGCAGTTCTTC.